This entry lists 29 T cell receptor beta chains sequenced from one sample in a study of vaccination and CD4 T cells after COVID-19. For these TCRs, the target antigens are not known. The Oncomine TCR Beta short-read assay was applied to DNA of cultured CD4+ T cells. TCRdb used MiXCR to reprocess the PCR reads, holding one entry per CDR3 protein. The table lists 7,900 or so distinct CDR3 sequences, 61% of them singletons. Stated treatment: roughly 11-day PBMC culture with coronavirus spike peptide pools or control peptides (ViraFEST assay). The sequences come from cultured CD4+ T cells from blood, collected after SARS-CoV-2 vaccination. These receptor sequences come from a human donor with COVID-19.

The CDR3: CSAQQGARSGQETQYF. The DNA for the CDR3 is TGCAGTGCGCAGCAGGGGGCCAGATCCGGGCAAGAGACCCAGTACTTC. The chain is built from TRBV20-1 and TRBJ2-5, with 8 bases aligning to TRBD1. The CDR3 sequence is 16 residues long. The V gene's germline CDR1 is DFQATT and CDR2 SNEGSKA (reference sequence). V shed 6 bases, J shed 2 bases, and the junction held 14 bases outside the gene matches.

This chain uses TRBV6-1 with TRBJ2-3, with D perhaps being TRBD1 or TRBD2 (6 bases each). V dropped 6 bases and J dropped 3 bases, with 13 bases sitting between them. CDR1 MNHNS and CDR2 SASEGT come from the germline V gene. The CDR3 extends over 14 amino acids. The CDR3 nucleotides read TGTGCCAGCAGAAAAGGGGGGAATACAGATACGCAGTATTTT. As protein: CASRKGGNTDTQYF.

In its sample, this clonotype was seen once. The chain is built from TRBV7-6 and TRBJ2-1, with D unresolved. V shed 4 bases and J shed 4 bases, with 5 bases lying between them. Germline V gene sequence: CDR1 SGHVS, CDR2 FNYEAQ. The CDR3 extends over 12 amino acids. CDR3 residues: CASSSPYNEQFF. Written as DNA, the CDR3 is TGTGCCAGCAGCTCACCGTACAATGAGCAGTTCTTC.

This chain uses TRBV11-3 with TRBJ2-3; no definite D call. Germline values: CDR1 SGHNT, CDR2 YENEEA. The CDR3 has 14 residues. The V end was cut by 1 base, the J end by 0 bases, with 5 bases between. CDR3 DNA sequence: TGTGCCAGCAGCTTAGCGGCTAGCACAGATACGCAGTATTTT. The encoded protein is CASSLAASTDTQYF. Full variable domain (remainder filled in from reference TRBV11-3 and TRBJ2-3): EAGVVQSPRYKIIEKKQPVAFWCNPISGHNTLYWYLQNLGQGPELLIRYENEEAVDDSQLPKDRFSAERLKGVDSTLKIQPAELGDSAVYLCASSLAASTDTQYFGPGTRLTVL.

The V call is TRBV19, the J call TRBJ1-5; D might be TRBD1 (5 bases). CDR1 is LNHDA and CDR2 is SQIVND in the germline V gene (reference sequence). The CDR3 spans 13 residues. V lost 4 bases and J 10 bases, leaving 14 bases between the germline ends. The CDR3 spells CASSTAGLHPQHF. For the CDR3, the DNA is TGTGCCAGTAGTACGGCAGGGTTACATCCCCAGCATTTT.

The chain is built from TRBV5-1 and TRBJ1-5; D call uncertain. Deletions cut 0 bases from V and 9 bases from J, with 16 bases between. CDR3 length: 15 amino acids. CDR1 and CDR2 from the germline V gene are SGHRS and YFSETQ. Here the CDR3 reads CASSLAPGSGRPQHF. In nucleotides, the CDR3 is TGCGCCAGCAGCTTGGCCCCCGGCAGCGGTAGGCCCCAGCATTTT. Based on the CDR3 plus reference TRBV5-1 and TRBJ1-5, the full variable domain is KAGVTQTPRYLIKTRGQQVTLSCSPISGHRSVSWYQQTPGQGLQFLFEYFSETQRNKGNFPGRFSGRQFSNSRSEMNVSTLELGDSALYLCASSLAPGSGRPQHFGDGTRLSIL.

This clonotype is medium-sized in the sample. CDR3 DNA: TGCAGTGCCTTATTACAGGGCCAATATAGCAATCAGCCCCAGCATTTT. Its protein product is CSALLQGQYSNQPQHF. The chain employs TRBV20-1 and TRBJ1-5, with D perhaps matching TRBD1 (6 bases). The V gene's germline CDR1 is DFQATT and CDR2 SNEGSKA (reference sequence). There are 16 residues in the CDR3. Trimming took 6 bases from V and 0 from J, leaving 18 bases between them.

The J gene is TRBJ1-1, the V gene TRBV6-1; the D is unclear. Germline V gives CDR1 MNHNS, CDR2 SASEGT. The CDR3 extends over 13 amino acids. The ends were cut back, 7 bases at V and 4 bases at J, with 13 bases in the middle. CDR3 sequence reads: CASNEVGITEAFF. CDR3 nucleotides: TGTGCCAGCAACGAAGTAGGGATCACTGAAGCTTTCTTT.

The V and J genes are TRBV6-1 and TRBJ1-5, with unresolved D. V was clipped by 6 bases and J by 0 bases, with 15 bases between them. The CDR3 consists of 16 residues. Germline V CDR1 and CDR2: MNHNS, SASEGT. The CDR3 region has the DNA TGTGCCAGCAGCCCCGCGGACGGATATAGCAATCAGCCCCAGCATTTT. Encoded protein: CASSPADGYSNQPQHF.

This clonotype turned up a few times. V gene TRBV6-1 combines with J gene TRBJ2-6, with D possibly being TRBD1 (5 bases). In germline, CDR1 is MNHNS, CDR2 SASEGT. This CDR3 comprises 17 residues. Deletions cut 4 bases from V and 0 bases from J, with 13 bases between. The CDR3: CASSVQEIASGANVLTF. CDR3 nucleotide sequence: TGTGCCAGCAGTGTACAGGAGATCGCCTCTGGGGCCAACGTCCTGACTTTC.

This clonotype was seen once. V usage is TRBV20-1 and J usage is TRBJ2-5; 12 positions agree with TRBD2. The CDR3 has 15 amino acids. Germline V CDR1 and CDR2: DFQATT, SNEGSKA (reference sequence). V lost 5 bases to trimming and J lost 2 bases; unmatched junction nucleotides: 6. The CDR3 DNA sequence: TGCAGTGCTGGCCCTAGCGGGGGGGTACAAGAGACCCAGTACTTC. Protein: CSAGPSGGVQETQYF.

The chain uses TRBV24-1 and TRBJ2-3; 8 bases align to TRBD2. The CDR3 covers 13 residues. From germline, CDR1 is KGHDR and CDR2 SFDVKD. V lost 6 bases, J lost 5 bases, and 3 bases stayed unmatched. CDR3 protein: CATSKSGGDTQYF. Here the CDR3 DNA reads TGTGCCACCAGTAAAAGCGGGGGAGATACGCAGTATTTT.

The chain links TRBV2 to TRBJ2-7; D may be TRBD2 (5 bases). This CDR3 is built from 11 residues. Germline V gene data show CDR1 as SNHLY and CDR2 as FYNNEI. V lost 4 bases to trimming and J lost 6 bases, with 7 bases between them. CDR3 DNA sequence: TGTGCCAGCAGTGTAGAGGGCGAGCAGTACTTC. Protein: CASSVEGEQYF.

This clonotype has more than one count but fewer than ten. The chain combines TRBV6-1 with TRBJ1-1, with D possibly TRBD1 on 5 matching bases. Germline V gene data show CDR1 as MNHNS and CDR2 as SASEGT. Trimming removed 5 bases from V and 3 bases from J, with 19 bases in between. This CDR3 spans 16 amino acids. The CDR3 reads CASSPWEGKGDTEAFF. CDR3 sequence (DNA): TGTGCCAGCAGTCCCTGGGAGGGGAAAGGGGACACTGAAGCTTTCTTT.

This clonotype was detected only a few times. This chain connects TRBV5-1 to TRBJ2-7; D ambiguous. CDR1 is SGHRS and CDR2 is YFSETQ in the germline V gene. V lost 0 bases to trimming and J lost 0 bases, with 10 bases between them. This CDR3 spans 15 amino acids. CDR3 nucleotides: TGCGCCAGCAGCTTGGTACAGAGGAGCTCCTACGAGCAGTACTTC. Its protein product is CASSLVQRSSYEQYF.

This clonotype was found once. J is TRBJ2-5 and V is TRBV29-1, with TRBD1 matching over 7 bases. Germline V lookup: CDR1 SQVTM, CDR2 ANQGSEA. After removal of 7 bases from V and 2 bases from J, the junction contained 4 bases not matched to a gene. This CDR3 comprises 12 residues. The chain's CDR3 is CSGATGQETQYF. In DNA, the CDR3 is TGCAGCGGGGCGACAGGGCAAGAGACCCAGTACTTC.

V gene TRBV2 combines with J gene TRBJ1-5, with 9 bases fitting TRBD1. The junction had 1 base not matched to a gene; V was cut back by 2 bases and J by 2 bases. CDR3 size: 15 residues. Germline lookup yields CDR1 SNHLY and CDR2 FYNNEI. The CDR3, as DNA: TGTGCCAGCAGTGAAAGGACAGGGGGCAATCAGCCCCAGCATTTT. Residues: CASSERTGGNQPQHF.

V usage is TRBV6-1 and J usage is TRBJ2-2; 8 bases are shared with TRBD2. Germline CDR1 and CDR2: MNHNS and SASEGT. V was pared by 2 bases and J by 6 bases, with 8 bases of the junction left unmatched. The CDR3 extends over 16 amino acids. This CDR3 is CASSEYRGGVSGELFF. CDR3 nucleotide sequence: TGTGCCAGCAGTGAATACCGGGGGGGCGTATCCGGGGAGCTGTTTTTT.

The V gene is TRBV30, the J gene TRBJ1-2; a weak D match, TRBD1 (6 bases). V was clipped by 0 bases and J by 7 bases, with 12 bases between them. The germline gives CDR1 GTSNPN, CDR2 SVGIG (reference sequence). The CDR3 sequence is 13 residues long. CDR3 in amino acids: CAWSVTGRGGYTF. CDR3 DNA: TGTGCCTGGAGTGTAACAGGGAGGGGTGGCTACACCTTC.

This clonotype was detected once. This chain links TRBV28 with TRBJ1-1; TRBD1 aligns across 7 bases. Germline V gives CDR1 MDHEN, CDR2 SYDVKM. This CDR3 has 14 residues. The trim removed 7 bases at V and 7 bases at J, leaving 12 bases unmatched. CDR3 coding DNA: TGTGCCAGCACTCAACCGGGACAGAGCCTTGAAGCTTTCTTT. As protein: CASTQPGQSLEAFF.

This clonotype has just a few counts. The chain uses TRBV20-1 and TRBJ1-1; D perhaps matches TRBD1 (5 bases). This CDR3 contains 12 residues. Germline lookup yields CDR1 DFQATT and CDR2 SNEGSKA (reference sequence). V was shortened by 5 bases and J by 3 bases, with 10 bases between the two germline ends. CDR3 sequence: CSAGVGDTEAFF. In DNA form, the CDR3 reads TGCAGTGCTGGAGTGGGGGACACTGAAGCTTTCTTT.

The sample holds one count of this clonotype. The gene calls are TRBV19 and TRBJ2-2; D is ambiguous. CDR3 length equals 14 residues. V dropped 0 bases and J dropped 6 bases, with 8 bases sitting between them. The V gene's germline CDR1 is LNHDA and CDR2 SQIVND (reference sequence). The CDR3 region has the DNA TGTGCCAGTAGTATAGAAAGGGTGTCCGGGGAGCTGTTTTTT. Protein product: CASSIERVSGELFF.

The chain recombines TRBV12-3 or TRBV12-4 with TRBJ2-2, with D perhaps TRBD1 (5 bases). The CDR3 sequence is 14 residues long. V was clipped by 3 bases and J by 1 base, with 6 bases between them. The CDR3 protein is CASSFQGNTGELFF. CDR3 DNA: TGTGCCAGCAGTTTCCAGGGGAACACCGGGGAGCTGTTTTTT.

The chain couples TRBV20-1 to TRBJ1-6; 8 positions match TRBD1. Germline V lookup: CDR1 DFQATT, CDR2 SNEGSKA (reference sequence). The CDR3 length is 15 residues. Germline trimming cut 2 bases from V and 6 bases from J; bases unmatched to any gene: 6. The DNA for the CDR3 is TGCAGTGCTAGACAGGGGGCGGGAAGTAATTCACCCCTCCACTTT. Translating it yields CSARQGAGSNSPLHF.

The chain links TRBV7-2 to TRBJ1-3; possibly TRBD1 for D (6 bases). This CDR3 is 17 amino acids long. Between the trimmed V and J ends, which lost 5 bases and 4 bases, there was a span of 21 bases. Germline loops: CDR1 SGHTA, CDR2 FQGNSA. CDR3 sequence reads: CASSPRRGAPSGNTIYF. CDR3 bases: TGTGCCAGCAGCCCTCGGCGGGGGGCACCTTCCGGAAACACCATATATTTT. The full variable domain, in which reference TRBV7-2 and TRBJ1-3 provide the parts outside the CDR3, is GAGVSQSPSNKVTEKGKDVELRCDPISGHTALYWYRQSLGQGLEFLIYFQGNSAPDKSGLPSDRFSAERTGGSVSTLTIQRTQQEDSAVYLCASSPRRGAPSGNTIYFGEGSWLTVV.

The rearrangement uses TRBV6-1 and TRBJ2-3; D may be TRBD1 or TRBD2 (5 bases each). The ends were cut back, 3 bases at V and 6 bases at J, with 10 bases in the middle. Germline CDR1 MNHNS, CDR2 SASEGT. This CDR3 is built from 13 residues. The CDR3, as DNA: TGTGCCAGCAGTGATGGGACCCGGGATACGCAGTATTTT. Protein: CASSDGTRDTQYF.

The V gene is TRBV7-9, the J gene TRBJ2-3, with TRBD2 matching 14 bases. CDR1 is SEHNR, CDR2 FQNEAQ, per germline (reference sequence). The V segment lost 5 bases and the J segment 8 bases; nucleotides outside the gene matches: 9. CDR3 length: 16 amino acids. The chain's CDR3 is CASSPRTSGGQGTQYF. DNA of the CDR3: TGTGCCAGCAGCCCCCGGACTAGCGGGGGGCAGGGTACGCAGTATTTT.

The chain recombines TRBV15 with TRBJ2-1, with D uncertain. V lost 0 bases and J lost 8, with 11 bases in between. Germline CDR1 is LNHNV and CDR2 is YYDKDF (reference sequence). The CDR3 consists of 14 residues. CDR3 sequence (DNA): TGTGCCACCAGCAGAGATCGTGTGGAAGATGAGCAGTTCTTC. Amino acid sequence: CATSRDRVEDEQFF.

The CDR3 protein is CASSLEGRRPQHF. CDR3 sequence (DNA): TGTGCCAGCAGCTTAGAGGGGCGTCGTCCCCAGCATTTT. V is TRBV7-2 and J is TRBJ1-5, with a possible D match to TRBD1 (5 bases). The germline V gene has CDR1 SGHTA and CDR2 FQGNSA. This CDR3 region has 13 residues. With 1 base removed from V and 10 bases from J, the gap between germline ends came to 11 bases.